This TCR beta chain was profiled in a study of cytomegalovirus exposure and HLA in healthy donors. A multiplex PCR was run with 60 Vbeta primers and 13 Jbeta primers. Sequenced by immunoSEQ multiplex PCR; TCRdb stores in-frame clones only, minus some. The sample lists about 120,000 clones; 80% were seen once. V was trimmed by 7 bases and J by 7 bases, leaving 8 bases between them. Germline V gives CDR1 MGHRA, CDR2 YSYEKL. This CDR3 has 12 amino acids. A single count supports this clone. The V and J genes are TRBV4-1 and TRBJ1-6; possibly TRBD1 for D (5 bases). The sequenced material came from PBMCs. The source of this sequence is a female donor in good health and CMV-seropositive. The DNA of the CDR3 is TGCGCCAGCAATACAGGCAATTCACCCCTCCACTTT. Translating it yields CASNTGNSPLHF.